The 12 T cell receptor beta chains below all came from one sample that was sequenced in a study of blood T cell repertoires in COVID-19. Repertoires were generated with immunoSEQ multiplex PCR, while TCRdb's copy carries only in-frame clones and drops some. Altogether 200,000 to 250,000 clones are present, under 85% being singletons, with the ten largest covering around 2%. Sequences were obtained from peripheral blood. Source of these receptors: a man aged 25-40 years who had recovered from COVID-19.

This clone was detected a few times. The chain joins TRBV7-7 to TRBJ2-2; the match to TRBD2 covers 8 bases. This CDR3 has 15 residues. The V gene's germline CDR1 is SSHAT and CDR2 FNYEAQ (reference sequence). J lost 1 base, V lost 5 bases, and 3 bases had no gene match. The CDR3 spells CASSRGLVNTGELFF. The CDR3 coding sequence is TGTGCCAGCAGCCGGGGACTAGTGAACACCGGGGAGCTGTTTTTT.

This chain's CDR3 is CASSRTPEFNEKLFF. CDR3 coding DNA: TGCGCCAGCAGCCGAACCCCGGAGTTTAATGAAAAACTGTTTTTT. This chain joins TRBV4-1 and TRBJ1-4; D is uncertain. Germline-derived CDR1 and CDR2 are MGHRA and YSYEKL. The length of the CDR3 is 15 residues. V was cut by 4 bases and J by 4 bases, with 13 bases left in between.

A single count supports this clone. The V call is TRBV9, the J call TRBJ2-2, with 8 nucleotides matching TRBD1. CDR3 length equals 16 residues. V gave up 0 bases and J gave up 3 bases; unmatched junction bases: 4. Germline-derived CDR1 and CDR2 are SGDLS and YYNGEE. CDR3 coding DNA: TGTGCCAGCAGCGTAGTGGGACAGGTCGACACCGGGGAGCTGTTTTTT. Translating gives CASSVVGQVDTGELFF. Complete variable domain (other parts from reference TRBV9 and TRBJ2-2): DSGVTQTPKHLITATGQRVTLRCSPRSGDLSVYWYQQSLDQGLQFLIQYYNGEERAKGNILERFSAQQFPDLHSELNLSSLELGDSALYFCASSVVGQVDTGELFFGEGSRLTVL.

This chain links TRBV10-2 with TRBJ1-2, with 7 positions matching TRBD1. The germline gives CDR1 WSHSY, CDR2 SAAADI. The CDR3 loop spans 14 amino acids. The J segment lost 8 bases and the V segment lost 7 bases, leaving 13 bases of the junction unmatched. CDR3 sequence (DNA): TGCGCCAGCACTCCAGGGGGGCCGTGGGGAGGCTACACCTTC. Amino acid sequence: CASTPGGPWGGYTF.

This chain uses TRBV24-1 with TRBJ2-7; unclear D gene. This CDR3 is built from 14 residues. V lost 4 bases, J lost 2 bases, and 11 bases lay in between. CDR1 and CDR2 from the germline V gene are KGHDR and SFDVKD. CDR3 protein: CATSESNSPYEQYF. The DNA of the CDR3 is TGTGCCACCAGTGAAAGTAACAGTCCCTACGAGCAGTACTTC.

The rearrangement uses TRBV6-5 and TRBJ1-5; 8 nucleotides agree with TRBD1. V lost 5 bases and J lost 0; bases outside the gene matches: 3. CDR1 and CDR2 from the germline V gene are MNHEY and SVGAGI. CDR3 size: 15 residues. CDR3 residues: CASSIQGGSNQPQHF. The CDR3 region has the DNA TGTGCCAGCAGTATACAGGGGGGTAGCAATCAGCCCCAGCATTTT.

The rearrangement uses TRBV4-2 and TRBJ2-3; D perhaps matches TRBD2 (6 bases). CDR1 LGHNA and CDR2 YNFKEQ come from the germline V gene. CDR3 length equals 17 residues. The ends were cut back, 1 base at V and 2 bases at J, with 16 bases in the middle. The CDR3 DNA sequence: TGTGCCAGCAGCCAAGCGAGCCTAGCGACCCTCACAGATACGCAGTATTTT. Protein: CASSQASLATLTDTQYF.

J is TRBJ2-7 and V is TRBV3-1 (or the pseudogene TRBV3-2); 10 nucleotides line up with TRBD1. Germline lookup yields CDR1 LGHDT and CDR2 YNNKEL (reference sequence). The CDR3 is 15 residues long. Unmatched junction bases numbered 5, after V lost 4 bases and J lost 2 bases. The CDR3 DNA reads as TGTGCCAGCAGCCGAATGACAGGGGGCCCCTACGAGCAGTACTTC. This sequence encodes CASSRMTGGPYEQYF.

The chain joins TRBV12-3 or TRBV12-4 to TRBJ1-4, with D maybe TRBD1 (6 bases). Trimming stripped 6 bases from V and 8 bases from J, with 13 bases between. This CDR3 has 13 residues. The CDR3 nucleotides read TGTGCCAGCAGCCCACAGGGTGGGGAAAAACTGTTTTTT. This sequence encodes CASSPQGGEKLFF.

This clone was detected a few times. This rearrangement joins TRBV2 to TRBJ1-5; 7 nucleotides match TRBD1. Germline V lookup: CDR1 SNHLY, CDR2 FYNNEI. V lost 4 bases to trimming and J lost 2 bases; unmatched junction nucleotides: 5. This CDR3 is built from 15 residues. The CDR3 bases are TGTGCCAGCAGTGTACAGGGGTCTCGCAATCAGCCCCAGCATTTT. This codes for CASSVQGSRNQPQHF.

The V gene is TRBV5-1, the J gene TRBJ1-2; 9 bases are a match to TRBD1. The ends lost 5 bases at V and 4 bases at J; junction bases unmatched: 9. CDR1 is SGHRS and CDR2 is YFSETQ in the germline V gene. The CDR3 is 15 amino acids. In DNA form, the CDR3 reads TGCGCCAGCAGATATACAGGGGGCGCCGGCTATGGCTACACCTTC. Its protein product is CASRYTGGAGYGYTF.

CDR3 sequence reads: CASSQRPILGGEGETQYF. CDR3 coding DNA: TGTGCCAGCAGCCAACGCCCAATTTTAGGGGGCGAGGGAGAGACCCAGTACTTC. The rearrangement uses TRBV3-1 (or the pseudogene TRBV3-2) and TRBJ2-5; 7 bases agree with TRBD1. In germline, CDR1 is LGHDT, CDR2 YNNKEL (reference sequence). V trimming: 2 bases; J trimming: 4 bases; junction bases outside the gene matches: 16. The length of the CDR3 is 18 residues.